This TCR beta chain came from a study of shared clonotypes between healthy human individuals. General study points: Blood was the sole source, and tissue repertoires probably differ. It was anticipated that sequencing depth would influence how many clonotypes donors shared.

Profiling relied on immunoSEQ multiplex PCR, and the TCRdb table lists in-frame clones only, not all of them. The data show 2 million to 2.5 million clones, over 90% seen once. In the case of this clone: What it binds is not known.

The V gene end was trimmed by 2 bases and the J gene end by 4 bases; junction bases not matched to a gene: 12. This CDR3 has 17 amino acids. Germline CDR1 MDHEN, CDR2 SYDVKM. This receptor was taken from a man between 18 and 29 years old in good health. Some clones in this sample may be carry-over from other donors' samples. Sequences were obtained from naive CD4+ T cells from PBMCs. Subset: CD45RA+ positively selected. V usage is TRBV28 and J usage is TRBJ2-3; 7 bases are a match to TRBD1. The CDR3: CASSLLYRGRGPDTQYF. As DNA, the CDR3 is TGTGCCAGCAGTTTACTGTACAGGGGAAGGGGGCCAGATACGCAGTATTTT.